Below, 5 T cell receptor beta chains from the same sample are listed, as sequenced in a study of blood T cell repertoires in COVID-19. Generated by immunoSEQ multiplex PCR, the TCRdb table keeps only in-frame clones and is missing some. The table records 250,000 or so clones, around 85% of them present only once. Input material: peripheral blood. These receptors all come from a woman aged 60-75 years with active or convalescent COVID-19.

This clone appeared a few times. The V gene is TRBV19, the J gene TRBJ2-5, with 9 bases fitting TRBD1. The CDR3 sequence is 15 residues long. Germline CDR1 reads LNHDA; CDR2 reads SQIVND (reference sequence). Trimming took 3 bases from V and 5 from J; bases not matched to a gene: 7. The CDR3 is CASSMEYRGHETQYF. The CDR3 nucleotides are TGTGCCAGTAGTATGGAGTACAGGGGGCACGAGACCCAGTACTTC.

V gene TRBV4-1 combines with J gene TRBJ1-5, with a possible D match to TRBD1 (5 bases). The V end was cut by 5 bases, the J end by 3 bases, with 17 bases between. This CDR3 contains 16 residues. Germline V gives CDR1 MGHRA, CDR2 YSYEKL. The DNA for the CDR3 is TGCGCCAGCAGCAAGACCTCAGGGTTCCCCAATCAGCCCCAGCATTTT. This sequence encodes CASSKTSGFPNQPQHF.

V gene TRBV19 combines with J gene TRBJ1-1; D is unresolved. Trimming removed 5 bases at V and 5 bases at J, with 15 bases between. The germline CDR1 and CDR2 sequences are LNHDA and SQIVND (reference sequence). CDR3 length: 14 residues. CDR3 protein: CASSLMTGGTEAFF. The CDR3 region has the DNA TGTGCCAGTAGTTTAATGACCGGAGGGACTGAAGCTTTCTTT.

The CDR3 reads CASSLGQGDTYEQYV. The CDR3 bases are TGTGCCAGCTCCCTTGGACAGGGGGACACCTACGAGCAGTACGTC. This chain joins TRBV18 and TRBJ2-7; 10 positions agree with TRBD1. Germline V CDR1 and CDR2: KGHSH, LQKENI. Losses at the gene ends were 6 bases for V and 2 bases for J; bases not matched to a gene: 7. The CDR3 spans 15 residues.

The rearrangement links TRBV30 to TRBJ2-3, with TRBD2 as a possible D gene (6 bases). This CDR3 spans 13 amino acids. The ends were cut back, 5 bases at V and 5 bases at J, with 14 bases in the middle. CDR1 GTSNPN and CDR2 SVGIG come from the germline V gene (reference sequence). CDR3 amino acids: CAWGMQEGDTQYF. DNA of the CDR3: TGTGCCTGGGGGATGCAGGAGGGAGATACGCAGTATTTT.